Reported below is one TCR beta chain. The naive CD8 subset, CD45RO-negative cells positively selected for CCR7, excluded terminally differentiated effector memory CD45RA+ cells. This record belongs to a study of shared clonotypes between healthy human individuals. V lost 1 base to trimming and J lost 4 bases, with 11 bases between them. CDR1 and CDR2 (germline): SEHNR, FQNEAQ (reference sequence). This CDR3 spans 14 amino acids. The data were produced by immunoSEQ multiplex PCR, yet TCRdb's version contains in-frame clones alone and is incomplete. The sample yields some 2.1 million clones, about 95% seen once.

The chain has TRBV7-9 and TRBJ2-7; tentatively, D is TRBD1 or TRBD2 (5 bases each). The specimen was naive CD8+ T cells sorted from blood. The sequence came from a man between 18 and 29 years old in good health. The CDR3 spells CASSLVGGLYEQYF. As DNA, the CDR3 is TGTGCCAGCAGCTTAGTTGGGGGTCTGTACGAGCAGTACTTC.